The 8 T cell receptor beta chains given below trace back to one sample, sequenced in a study of OX40 agonist ivuxolimab in advanced cancers. Profiling relied on immunoSEQ multiplex PCR, and the TCRdb table lists in-frame clones only, not all of them. Of about 63,000 clones in the sample, around 85% are singletons; the top ten hold less than 1.2%. The starting material was CD4+ or CD8+ T cells sorted from blood, obtained in a trial of the OX40 agonist ivuxolimab. The receptors were sampled from an adult with an advanced solid tumor such as melanoma, head and neck, liver or kidney cancer.

This chain uses TRBV5-1 with TRBJ2-3; 11 bases fit TRBD1. Trimming cost V 3 bases and J 4 bases; bases outside gene matches: 7. The CDR3 totals 16 residues. CDR1 and CDR2 from the germline V gene are SGHRS and YFSETQ. This CDR3 is CASSSGQGAGADTQYF. CDR3 DNA: TGCGCCAGCAGCTCCGGACAGGGGGCTGGGGCAGATACGCAGTATTTT.

V gene TRBV5-4 combines with J gene TRBJ1-1; weak D call: TRBD1 (6 bases). Per germline, CDR1 SGHNT and CDR2 YYREEE (reference sequence). V was cut by 0 bases and J by 7 bases, with 13 bases left in between. CDR3 length: 14 amino acids. Written as DNA, the CDR3 is TGTGCCAGCAGCTTGGCCTTAAAGGACAGTGAAGCTTTCTTT. Translated: CASSLALKDSEAFF. Full variable domain (outside the CDR3, taken from reference TRBV5-4 and TRBJ1-1): ETGVTQSPTHLIKTRGQQVTLRCSSQSGHNTVSWYQQALGQGPQFIFQYYREEENGRGNFPPRFSGLQFPNYSSELNVNALELDDSALYLCASSLALKDSEAFFGQGTRLTVV.

The chain carries TRBV6-5 and TRBJ1-1; D gene ambiguous. Germline CDR1 MNHEY, CDR2 SVGAGI. CDR3 size: 13 residues. Trimming pared 4 bases from V and 0 bases from J, leaving 6 bases between. CDR3 residues: CASSLAVNTEAFF. The DNA for the CDR3 is TGTGCCAGCAGTTTAGCGGTGAACACTGAAGCTTTCTTT.

The CDR3 sequence: CASSIGDNTQYF. The CDR3 DNA reads as TGTGCCAGTAGTATCGGAGATAATACGCAGTATTTT. The chain recombines TRBV19 with TRBJ2-3; D remains unclear. CDR3 length: 12 residues. Trimming shortened V by 3 bases and J by 7 bases, and 8 bases separated the two germline ends. Looked up from germline, CDR1 is LNHDA and CDR2 is SQIVND (reference sequence).

The V and J genes are TRBV11-3 and TRBJ2-1; no reliable D call. V lost 0 bases and J 10 bases, leaving 13 bases between the germline ends. This CDR3 spans 14 amino acids. Germline V gene lookup returns CDR1 SGHNT and CDR2 YENEEA. This chain's CDR3 is CASSLESQSTEQFF. CDR3 bases: TGTGCCAGCAGCTTAGAATCGCAATCTACCGAGCAGTTCTTC.

The rearrangement links TRBV7-2 to TRBJ2-5, with TRBD1 matching 7 bases. This CDR3 comprises 11 residues. CDR1 is SGHTA, CDR2 FQGNSA, per germline. Unmatched junction bases numbered 0, after V lost 4 bases and J lost 7 bases. CDR3 in amino acids: CASSSGGTQYF. The CDR3 DNA reads as TGTGCCAGCAGCTCAGGGGGGACCCAGTACTTC.

The chain is built from TRBV4-1 and TRBJ1-1; 9 bases are shared with TRBD1. Germline assignment: CDR1 MGHRA and CDR2 YSYEKL. With 4 bases clipped from V and 6 bases from J, the junction kept 15 bases outside the gene matches. The CDR3 sequence is 17 residues long. CDR3 DNA: TGCGCCAGCAGCCCACAGGTTGCGGACAGGGGTCGCCCTGAAGCTTTCTTT. It translates to CASSPQVADRGRPEAFF.

CDR3 DNA: TGTGCCAGCAGCCTCTCTGCCAGGGCAGGGTCTAACTATGGCTACACCTTC. Translated: CASSLSARAGSNYGYTF. The chain has TRBV21-1 and TRBJ1-2; the DNA was not compared with TRBD1, the D call given in the table. TRBV21-1 is a listed pseudogene. This CDR3 region has 17 residues.